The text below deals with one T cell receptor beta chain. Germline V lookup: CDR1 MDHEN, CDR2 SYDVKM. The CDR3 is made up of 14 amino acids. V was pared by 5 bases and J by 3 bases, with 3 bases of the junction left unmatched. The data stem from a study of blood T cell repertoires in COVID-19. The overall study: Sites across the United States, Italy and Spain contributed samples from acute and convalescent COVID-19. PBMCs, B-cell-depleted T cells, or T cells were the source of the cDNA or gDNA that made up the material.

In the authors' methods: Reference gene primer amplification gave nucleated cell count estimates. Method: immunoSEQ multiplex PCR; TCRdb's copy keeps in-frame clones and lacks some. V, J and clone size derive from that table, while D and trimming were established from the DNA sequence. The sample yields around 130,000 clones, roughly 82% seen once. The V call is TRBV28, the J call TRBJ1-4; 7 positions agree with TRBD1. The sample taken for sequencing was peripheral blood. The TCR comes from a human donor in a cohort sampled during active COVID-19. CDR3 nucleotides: TGTGCCAGCAGTCAGACAGGGCCTAATGAAAAACTGTTTTTT. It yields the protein CASSQTGPNEKLFF.